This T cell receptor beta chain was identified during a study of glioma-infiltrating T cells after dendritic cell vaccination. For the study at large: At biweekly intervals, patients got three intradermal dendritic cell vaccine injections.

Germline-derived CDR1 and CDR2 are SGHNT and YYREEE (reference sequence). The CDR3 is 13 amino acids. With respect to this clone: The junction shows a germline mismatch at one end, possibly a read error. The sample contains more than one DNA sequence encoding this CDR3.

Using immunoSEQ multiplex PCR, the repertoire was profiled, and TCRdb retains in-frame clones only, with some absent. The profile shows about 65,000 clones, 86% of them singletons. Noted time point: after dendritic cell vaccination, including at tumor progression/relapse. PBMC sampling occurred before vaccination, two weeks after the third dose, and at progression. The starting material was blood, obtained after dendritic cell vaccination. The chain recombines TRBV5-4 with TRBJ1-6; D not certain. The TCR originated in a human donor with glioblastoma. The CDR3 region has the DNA TGTGCCAGCAGCTTGTCCTTTAATTCCCCCCTCCACTTT. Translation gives CASSLSFNSPLHF.